Below are 27 T cell receptor beta chains sequenced from a single sample in a study of control samples from healthy donors and cancer patients. Assay used: immunoSEQ multiplex PCR; TCRdb lists only in-frame clones, some missing. The sample comprises 130,000 or so clones, 94% of which are singletons, and under 15% rests with the top ten. Sequencing was done on a sample of blood. The receptor source for this set is a middle-aged man in good health.

The V call is TRBV7-9, the J call TRBJ1-4; the D gene is possibly TRBD1 (5 bases). Germline-derived CDR1 and CDR2 are SEHNR and FQNEAQ (reference sequence). Trimming shortened V by 6 bases and J by 3 bases, and 11 bases separated the two germline ends. The CDR3 spans 14 residues. CDR3 DNA: TGTGCCAGCAGTCCCAGGGTTGCTAATGAAAAACTGTTTTTT. It encodes CASSPRVANEKLFF.

The J gene is TRBJ1-4, the V gene TRBV5-6; no clear D. Per germline, CDR1 SGHDT and CDR2 YYEEEE. The ends were cut back, 3 bases at V and 0 bases at J, with 9 bases in the middle. The CDR3 has 15 amino acids. As DNA, the CDR3 is TGTGCCAGCAGCTACACACGAGCAACTAATGAAAAACTGTTTTTT. Protein product: CASSYTRATNEKLFF.

This sequence joins TRBV9 and TRBJ1-1, with a tentative D call TRBD1 (5 bases). The CDR3 has 14 amino acids. V gave up 5 bases and J gave up 3 bases, with 14 bases separating them. Germline lookup yields CDR1 SGDLS and CDR2 YYNGEE. DNA for the CDR3: TGTGCCAGCAGTTCAGGGAATTTAGACACTGAAGCTTTCTTT. This codes for CASSSGNLDTEAFF.

J is TRBJ1-2 and V is TRBV6-5; tentative D call: TRBD1 (5 bases). The CDR3 contains 13 residues. The germline gives CDR1 MNHEY, CDR2 SVGAGI. Trimming left V 0 bases short and J 8 bases short, with 10 bases between. CDR3 protein: CASSYSGADGYTF. CDR3 bases: TGTGCCAGCAGTTACTCAGGGGCTGACGGCTACACCTTC.

This clone appeared once. This chain links TRBV4-1 with TRBJ2-5; the D gene is possibly TRBD2 (5 bases). Trimming removed 4 bases from V and 5 bases from J, with 11 bases in between. This CDR3 is built from 13 residues. Germline CDR1 is MGHRA and CDR2 is YSYEKL. CDR3 nucleotide sequence: TGCGCCAGCAGCCGAGGGCCTGGGGAGACCCAGTACTTC. This translates into CASSRGPGETQYF.

The gene calls are TRBV6-1 and TRBJ1-1, with no clear D. The V end was cut by 2 bases, the J end by 0 bases, with 4 bases between. The germline V gene encodes CDR1 MNHNS and CDR2 SASEGT. The CDR3 extends over 13 amino acids. The CDR3 reads CASSERMNTEAFF. In DNA, the CDR3 is TGTGCCAGCAGTGAACGGATGAACACTGAAGCTTTCTTT.

The V and J genes are TRBV7-2 and TRBJ1-2; tentative D call: TRBD1 (5 bases). The germline V and J ends were trimmed by 3 bases and 8 bases, with 10 bases remaining between them. The CDR3 runs to 12 residues. Germline lookup yields CDR1 SGHTA and CDR2 FQGNSA. The CDR3 bases are TGTGCCAGCAGCTTTTTGAGGGACGGCTACACCTTC. The encoded protein is CASSFLRDGYTF.

The genes are TRBV5-1 and TRBJ1-1; no clear D gene. The CDR3 is made up of 14 amino acids. The V end lost 4 bases, the J end lost 1 base, and 11 bases lay between the germline ends. Germline V lookup: CDR1 SGHRS, CDR2 YFSETQ. The CDR3 DNA is TGCGCCAGCAGCCCTAGCCAAGGGAACACTGAAGCTTTCTTT. This encodes CASSPSQGNTEAFF.

The rearrangement uses TRBV15 and TRBJ1-3; no clear D. The CDR3 totals 16 residues. Germline lookup yields CDR1 LNHNV and CDR2 YYDKDF (reference sequence). V shed 0 bases and J shed 0 bases, with 9 bases lying between them. CDR3 protein: CATSRDQASSGNTIYF. The CDR3 region has the DNA TGTGCCACCAGCAGAGATCAGGCCAGCTCTGGAAACACCATATATTTT.

The V and J genes are TRBV6-5 and TRBJ1-2; 7 bases map to TRBD1. The CDR3 contains 14 residues. V shed 4 bases, J shed 7 bases, and the junction held 9 bases outside the gene matches. Germline V gives CDR1 MNHEY, CDR2 SVGAGI. For the CDR3, the DNA is TGTGCCAGCAGTTTTAGACAGGGTCGAGGTGGCTACACCTTC. As protein: CASSFRQGRGGYTF.

The genes are TRBV5-6 and TRBJ2-7; possible D gene TRBD1, 5 bases. CDR3 length equals 13 residues. Trimming shortened V by 0 bases and J by 5 bases, and 9 bases separated the two germline ends. Germline assignment: CDR1 SGHDT and CDR2 YYEEEE. In DNA form, the CDR3 reads TGTGCCAGCAGCTTGGGGGTGGGGCACGAGCAGTACTTC. As protein: CASSLGVGHEQYF.

Regarding this clone: This CDR3 is also generated by other DNA sequences in the sample. CDR3 loop: CASSVGSNQPQHF. In DNA form, the CDR3 reads TGTGCCAGCAGCGTAGGAAGCAATCAGCCCCAGCATTTT. J is TRBJ1-5 and V is TRBV9; D is unclear. Germline CDR1 reads SGDLS; CDR2 reads YYNGEE. V was trimmed by 0 bases and J by 1 base, leaving 2 bases between them. The CDR3 has 13 amino acids.

This rearrangement joins TRBV3-1 (or the pseudogene TRBV3-2) to TRBJ2-5; 11 bases match TRBD1. CDR1 is LGHDT and CDR2 is YNNKEL in the germline V gene (reference sequence). This CDR3 has 16 amino acids. V lost 4 bases, J lost 5 bases, and 9 bases stayed unmatched. Here the CDR3 DNA reads TGTGCCAGCAGCCCGTCGGCTGGGACAGGGGGGGAGACCCAGTACTTC. This sequence encodes CASSPSAGTGGETQYF.

This rearrangement joins TRBV6-5 to TRBJ1-1; D remains ambiguous. This CDR3 is built from 14 residues. Trimming took off 0 bases at V and 2 bases at J, with 7 bases between the two ends. In germline, CDR1 is MNHEY, CDR2 SVGAGI. The CDR3 loop is CASSYSTANTEAFF. The CDR3, as DNA: TGTGCCAGCAGTTACTCTACAGCTAACACTGAAGCTTTCTTT.

The chain is built from TRBV6-5 and TRBJ2-7; no clear D. This CDR3 contains 13 residues. The V and J ends lost 6 bases and 5 bases respectively, with 14 bases between them. The germline gives CDR1 MNHEY, CDR2 SVGAGI. In DNA form, the CDR3 reads TGTGCCAGCAGAAGTACAGCTTTACACGAGCAGTACTTC. This gives the protein CASRSTALHEQYF.

The chain uses TRBV18 and TRBJ1-1, with D possibly matching TRBD1 (6 bases). This CDR3 has 13 residues. Germline-derived CDR1 and CDR2 are KGHSH and LQKENI. Trimming removed 3 bases at V and 1 base at J, with 6 bases between. In DNA form, the CDR3 reads TGTGCCAGCTCACCGGGACAGAACACTGAAGCTTTCTTT. It is translated as CASSPGQNTEAFF.

To note about this clone: The junction departs from the called germline gene at one end, perhaps through a read error. The chain combines TRBV7-9 with TRBJ1-4; D might be TRBD1 (6 bases). Germline assignment: CDR1 SEHNR and CDR2 FQNEAQ (reference sequence). The CDR3 loop spans 16 amino acids. The chain's CDR3 is CTSSPDWGQSNEKLFF. The CDR3, as DNA: TGTACCAGCAGCCCAGATTGGGGGCAAAGTAATGAAAAACTGTTTTTT.

The rearrangement links TRBV9 to TRBJ2-7, with D tentatively TRBD2 (5 bases). Trimming shortened V by 4 bases and J by 4 bases, and 15 bases separated the two germline ends. The CDR3 length is 14 residues. Germline V lookup: CDR1 SGDLS, CDR2 YYNGEE. In DNA, the CDR3 is TGTGCCAGCAGCCCCACCAGGAGCGGTTACGAGCAGTACTTC. It specifies CASSPTRSGYEQYF.

J is TRBJ2-5 and V is TRBV6-5, with TRBD1 as a possible D gene (6 bases). From germline, CDR1 is MNHEY and CDR2 SVGAGI. Trimming took off 4 bases at V and 1 base at J, with 16 bases between the two ends. This CDR3 contains 16 residues. Here the CDR3 reads CASSFTGIGPQETQYF. The CDR3 nucleotides are TGTGCCAGCAGTTTTACAGGGATTGGCCCCCAAGAGACCCAGTACTTC.

The chain has TRBV6-6 and TRBJ1-6, with a possible D match to TRBD1 (6 bases). Germline CDR1 reads MNHNY; CDR2 reads SVGAGI (reference sequence). The CDR3 has 15 amino acids. V lost 4 bases to trimming and J lost 7 bases, with 14 bases between them. CDR3 loop: CASSFPGQLNSPLHF. In DNA, the CDR3 is TGTGCCAGCAGTTTCCCGGGACAATTAAATTCACCCCTCCACTTT.

J is TRBJ2-1 and V is TRBV18, with a tentative D call TRBD1 (5 bases). This CDR3 comprises 15 residues. Between the trimmed V and J ends, which lost 4 bases and 0 bases, there was a span of 10 bases. Germline V gene lookup returns CDR1 KGHSH and CDR2 LQKENI. CDR3 amino acids: CASSLGRPSYNEQFF. CDR3 in DNA: TGTGCCAGCTCACTGGGGCGTCCCTCCTACAATGAGCAGTTCTTC.

The V and J genes are TRBV12-5 and TRBJ1-3; D not certain. The germline V gene has CDR1 LGHNT and CDR2 FRNRAP. This CDR3 contains 13 residues. The V and J ends lost 2 bases and 4 bases respectively, with 6 bases between them. The CDR3, as DNA: TGTGCTAGTGGTTTGAATGTGGGAAACACCATATATTTT. Protein sequence: CASGLNVGNTIYF.

This sequence joins TRBV12-3 or TRBV12-4 and TRBJ1-2; D uncertain. The CDR3 covers 13 residues. V was shortened by 1 base and J by 8 bases, with 11 bases between the two germline ends. The CDR3 DNA follows: TGTGCCAGCAGTTTAGGGAAGTTGCAGGGCTACACCTTC. It translates to CASSLGKLQGYTF.

This clone has a single count. A read error may produce the germline difference seen at one junction end. The V and J genes are TRBV28 and TRBJ2-7; D not certain. Germline CDR1 reads MDHEN; CDR2 reads SYDVKM. This CDR3 contains 13 residues. This chain's CDR3 is CASSSLGSDEQYF. DNA of the CDR3: TGTGCCAGCAGTTCATTGGGCTCCGACGAGCAGTACTTC. The entire variable domain, with the rest obtained from reference TRBV28 and TRBJ2-7, is as follows: DVKVTQSSRYLVKRTGEKVFLECVQDMDHENMFWYRQDPGLGLRLIYFSYDVKMKEKGDIPEGYSVSREKKERFSLILESASTNQTSMYLCASSSLGSDEQYFGPGTRLTVT.

The rearrangement links TRBV5-1 to TRBJ2-3; D might be TRBD1 (5 bases). Trimming pared 4 bases from V and 0 bases from J, leaving 9 bases between. The CDR3 sequence is 14 residues long. CDR1 and CDR2 (germline): SGHRS, YFSETQ. In nucleotides, the CDR3 is TGCGCCAGCAGCACAGGACCTAGCACAGATACGCAGTATTTT. Protein product: CASSTGPSTDTQYF.

The chain recombines TRBV7-3 with TRBJ1-5, with no clear D. The CDR3 spans 13 residues. Germline V lookup: CDR1 SGHTA, CDR2 FQGTGA. Trimming shortened V by 0 bases and J by 6 bases, and 6 bases separated the two germline ends. The CDR3 DNA reads as TGTGCCAGCAGCTTAACCCGGACTCAGCCCCAGCATTTT. Encoded protein: CASSLTRTQPQHF.

The chain carries TRBV10-3 and TRBJ1-3; no definite D call. The V gene's germline CDR1 is ENHRY and CDR2 SYGVKD. The ends were cut back, 7 bases at V and 1 base at J, with 14 bases in the middle. This CDR3 is 15 amino acids long. The CDR3 loop reads CAITQELRSGNTIYF. DNA for the CDR3: TGTGCCATCACCCAGGAATTACGATCTGGAAACACCATATATTTT.